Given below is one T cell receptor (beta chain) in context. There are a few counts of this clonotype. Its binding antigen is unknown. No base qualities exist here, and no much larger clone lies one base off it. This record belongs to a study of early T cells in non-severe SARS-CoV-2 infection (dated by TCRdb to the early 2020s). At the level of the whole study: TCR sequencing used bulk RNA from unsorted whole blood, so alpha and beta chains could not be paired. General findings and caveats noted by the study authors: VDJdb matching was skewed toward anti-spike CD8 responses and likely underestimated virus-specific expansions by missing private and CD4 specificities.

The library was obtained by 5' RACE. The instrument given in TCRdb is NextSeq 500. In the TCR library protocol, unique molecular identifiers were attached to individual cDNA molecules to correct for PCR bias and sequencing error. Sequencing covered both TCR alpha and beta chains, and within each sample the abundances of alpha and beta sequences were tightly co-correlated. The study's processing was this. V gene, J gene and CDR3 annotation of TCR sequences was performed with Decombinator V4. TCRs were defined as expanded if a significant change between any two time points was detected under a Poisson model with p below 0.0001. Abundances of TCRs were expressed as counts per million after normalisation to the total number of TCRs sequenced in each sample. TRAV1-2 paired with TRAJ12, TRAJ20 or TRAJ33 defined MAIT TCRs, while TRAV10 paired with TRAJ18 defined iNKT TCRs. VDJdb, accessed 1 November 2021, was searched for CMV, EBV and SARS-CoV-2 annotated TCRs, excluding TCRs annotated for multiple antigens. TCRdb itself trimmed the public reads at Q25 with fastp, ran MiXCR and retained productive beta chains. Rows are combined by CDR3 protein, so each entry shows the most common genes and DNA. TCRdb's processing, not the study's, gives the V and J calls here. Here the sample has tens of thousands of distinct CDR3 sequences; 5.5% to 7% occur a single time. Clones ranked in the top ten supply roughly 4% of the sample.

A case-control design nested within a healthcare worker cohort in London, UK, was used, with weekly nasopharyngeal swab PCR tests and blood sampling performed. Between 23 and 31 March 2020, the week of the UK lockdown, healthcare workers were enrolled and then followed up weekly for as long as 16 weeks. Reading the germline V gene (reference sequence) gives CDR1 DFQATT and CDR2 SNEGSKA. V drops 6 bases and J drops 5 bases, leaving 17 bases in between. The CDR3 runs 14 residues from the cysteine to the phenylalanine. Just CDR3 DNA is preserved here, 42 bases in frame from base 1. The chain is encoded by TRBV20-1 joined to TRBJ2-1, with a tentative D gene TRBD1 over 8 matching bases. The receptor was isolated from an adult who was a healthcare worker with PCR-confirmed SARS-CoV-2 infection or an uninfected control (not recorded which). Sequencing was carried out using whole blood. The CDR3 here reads CSASGTGGNNEQFF. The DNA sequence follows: TGCAGTGCCAGCGGGACAGGCGGAAACAATGAGCAGTTCTTC.